The rows below give T cell receptor beta chains drawn from one sample of a study of T cells after yellow fever vaccination. TCRdb used MiXCR to reprocess the 5' RACE reads, holding one entry per CDR3 protein. The repertoire holds just under 600,000 distinct CDR3 sequences, with roughly 14% as singletons. Sequences were derived from PBMCs, sampled on the day of the yellow fever booster vaccination. These receptors came from a man aged 25 to 45 who received the YFV17D yellow fever vaccine. Each CDR3 is given with its conserved first and last residue. A D gene is named only where the DNA matches it firmly. A row's size may be missing; if present it is once, few, many or a size class.

TRBD2 | few | TRBJ2-1 | TRBV2 | TGTGCCAGCAGTGTGAGGGAGGGAACCTACAATGAGCAGTTCTTC | CASSVREGTYNEQFF
TRBD1 | few | TRBJ1-3 | TRBV7-3 | TGTGCCAGCAGCCGTGGGACAGGGCAGGGAAACACCATATATTTT | CASSRGTGQGNTIYF
- | once | TRBJ2-1 | TRBV4-3 | TGCGCCAGCAGCCAAGATTTGGCGGCCTCCTACAATGAGCAGTTCTTC | CASSQDLAASYNEQFF
- | - | TRBJ2-7 | TRBV11-2 | TGTGCCAGCAGCTTAGTATCATCCTCGGACCTAGACTCCTACGAGCAGTACTTC | CASSLVSSSDLDSYEQYF
TRBD2 | many | TRBJ2-1 | TRBV29-1 | TGCAGCGGGGGACTAGCGGAGCGTTACAATGAGCAGTTCTTC | CSGGLAERYNEQFF
- | few | TRBJ2-7 | TRBV9 | TGTGCCAGCAACGGGGGACAGCCCACCTACGAGCAGTACTTC | CASNGGQPTYEQYF
- | few | TRBJ2-2 | TRBV7-9 | TGTGCCAGCAGCAAGGGCGTCTCCGGGGAGCTGTTTTTT | CASSKGVSGELFF
- | - | TRBJ1-1 | TRBV4-2 | TGTGCCAGCGCCAAGGACGGGAGGAACACTGAAGCTTTCTTT | CASAKDGRNTEAFF
- | - | TRBJ2-1 | TRBV12-3/TRBV12-4 | TGTGCCAGCAATGGGAATGGGGCTGAGCAGTTCTTC | CASNGNGAEQFF
TRBD2 | few | TRBJ2-1 | TRBV11-2 | TGTGCCAGCAGCCTAACCGGGACTAGTTCCTATGAGCAGTTCTTC | CASSLTGTSSYEQFF
TRBD2 | many | TRBJ2-2 | TRBV10-3 | TGTGCCATCAGGACTAGCGGAGCGAACACCGGGGAGCTGTTTTTT | CAIRTSGANTGELFF
- | - | TRBJ2-7 | TRBV5-5 | TGTGCCAGCAGCCCCCCTGCCCCTTACGAGCAGTACTTC | CASSPPAPYEQYF
- | - | TRBJ2-3 | TRBV5-1 | TGCGCCAGCAGCTTCCGCGGACTGCGCACAGATACGCAGTATTTT | CASSFRGLRTDTQYF
- | - | TRBJ2-1 | TRBV3-1 | TGTGCCAGCAGCCAGGGTACCCAAGAGACAGTTTACAATGAGCAGTTCTTC | CASSQGTQETVYNEQFF
TRBD1 | - | TRBJ1-1 | TRBV3-1 | TGTGCCAGCAGCCCCGGGACAGGACCTAGAGCTTTCTTT | CASSPGTGPRAFF
- | - | TRBJ2-7 | TRBV14 | TGTGCCAGCAGCCACGGGGGAAAGAGGTCCTACGAGCAGTACTTC | CASSHGGKRSYEQYF
- | few | TRBJ2-1 | TRBV24-1 | TGTGCCACCAGTGATTTGAGGGCGGGATCCTACAATGAGCAGTTCTTC | CATSDLRAGSYNEQFF
TRBD1 | few | TRBJ2-7 | TRBV7-9 | TGTGCCAGCAGATCAATGGCAGGGGGCGACGAGCAGTACTTC | CASRSMAGGDEQYF
- | - | TRBJ2-5 | TRBV12-3/TRBV12-4 | TGTGCCAGCAGCCTCCCACTTGGCAGGGGGGGAAAAGAGACCCAGTACTTC | CASSLPLGRGGKETQYF
- | few | TRBJ2-2 | TRBV12-3/TRBV12-4 | TGTGCCAGCAGTTTCCTACAGACACTAGGCGATACCGGGGAGCTGTTTTTT | CASSFLQTLGDTGELFF
TRBD2 | - | TRBJ2-7 | TRBV6-1 | TGTGCCAGCAGGACTAGCGGGAGTTGGTACGAACAGTACTTC | CASRTSGSWYEQYF
TRBD2 | - | TRBJ2-3 | TRBV7-3 | TGTGCCAGCAGCTCACTGGGACTAGCGGCTACTAATACGCAGTATTTT | CASSSLGLAATNTQYF
- | - | TRBJ2-7 | TRBV10-3 | TGTGCCACTACAGGTGTGATCCCCTCCTACGAGCAGTACTTC | CATTGVIPSYEQYF
- | - | TRBJ2-1 | TRBV27 | TGTGCCAGCAGTCTCGACGGGCCAAGGGAGCAGTTCTTC | CASSLDGPREQFF
- | - | TRBJ1-2 | TRBV12-3/TRBV12-4 | TGTGCCAGCAGCCTAGGGCAGTATGGCTACACCTTC | CASSLGQYGYTF
TRBD1 | - | TRBJ1-4 | TRBV7-8 | TGTGCCAGCAGCTTAGGGTCCGGGACAGTGTTTTTT | CASSLGSGTVFF
- | few | TRBJ2-3 | TRBV12-3/TRBV12-4 | TGTGCCAGCAGTTCTCCCAGAATTACAGATACGCAGTATTTT | CASSSPRITDTQYF
TRBD1 | few | TRBJ2-7 | TRBV7-9 | TGTGCCAGCAGCTATAAGGACAGGTCTTACGAGCAGTACTTC | CASSYKDRSYEQYF
- | few | TRBJ2-3 | TRBV6-1 | TGTGCCAGCAGTCCAGGAGCCCCAGATACGCAGTATTTT | CASSPGAPDTQYF
- | - | TRBJ2-7 | TRBV28 | TGTGCCAGCAGTCAGCTCATGAAGGGCTCCTACGAGCAGTACTTC | CASSQLMKGSYEQYF
TRBD1 | many | TRBJ1-4 | TRBV6-5 | TGTGCCAGCAGTTCAGGGGGCGCGGCTGAAAAACTGTTTTTT | CASSSGGAAEKLFF
- | - | TRBJ2-5 | TRBV7-2 | TGTGCCAGCAGCAACCCCGGGGGAGAGACCCAGTACTTC | CASSNPGGETQYF
TRBD1 | - | TRBJ1-6 | TRBV27 | TGTGCCAGCAGTTTATCGCCCTGGACAGGGGGAAATTCACCCCTCCACTTT | CASSLSPWTGGNSPLHF
TRBD2 | - | TRBJ2-7 | TRBV29-1 | TGCAGCGTTGATGGGAGGGACTACGAGCAGTACTTC | CSVDGRDYEQYF
- | few | TRBJ2-5 | TRBV7-2 | TGTGCCAGCAGCTTAGCGGGGCGTCGATTTGGGACCCAGTACTTC | CASSLAGRRFGTQYF
- | - | TRBJ1-5 | TRBV7-9 | TGTGCCAGCAGCGGAGCCAACGGAGGGCCCCAGCATTTT | CASSGANGGPQHF
TRBD1 | few | TRBJ2-7 | TRBV2 | TGTGCCAGCACCGAAAGGGGACAGGACCCATCCGAGCAGTACTTC | CASTERGQDPSEQYF
- | - | TRBJ2-2 | TRBV5-1 | TGCGCCAGCAGCTCAAGAGGACAGTCGAACACCGGGGAGCTGTTTTTT | CASSSRGQSNTGELFF
TRBD2 | many | TRBJ2-7 | TRBV5-1 | TGTGCCAGCAGCCCCGGACTAGCGGGAGGCTACGAGCAGTACTTC | CASSPGLAGGYEQYF
TRBD1 | many | TRBJ2-1 | TRBV29-1 | TGCAGCGTCGGAGGGACAGGGAACTCCAATGAGCAGTTCTTC | CSVGGTGNSNEQFF
- | - | TRBJ2-5 | TRBV7-8 | TGTGCCAGCAGCCGCCCGCCCCAGTACTTC | CASSRPPQYF
- | - | TRBJ2-7 | TRBV5-1 | TGCGCCAGCAGCTTGGATGGGGTGGCTGGAGAGCAGTACTTC | CASSLDGVAGEQYF
- | few | TRBJ2-7 | TRBV28 | TGTGCCAGCAGTTTAGGCCAGGAGTTGCGCGAGCAGTACTTC | CASSLGQELREQYF
- | few | TRBJ2-2 | TRBV4-2 | TGTGCCAGCAGCCTCCTCGAATCCACCGGGGAGCTGTTTTTT | CASSLLESTGELFF
TRBD1 | few | TRBJ2-3 | TRBV4-3 | TGCGCCAGCAGCCTTGACAGGGGGCTTGTGCAGTATTTT | CASSLDRGLVQYF
TRBD2 | few | TRBJ2-1 | TRBV20-1 | TGCAGTGCTCCGTTAGCGGGATATCGGAATGAGCAGTTCTTC | CSAPLAGYRNEQFF
TRBD1 | few | TRBJ2-1 | TRBV10-1 | TGCGCCAGCAGTGAGTACGGGACAGATTACAATGAGCAGTTCTTC | CASSEYGTDYNEQFF
TRBD1 | - | TRBJ2-1 | TRBV5-4 | TGTGCCAGCAGCTTGGGAGGACAGGGTGGGACCTACAATGAGCAGTTCTTC | CASSLGGQGGTYNEQFF
- | - | TRBJ1-1 | TRBV7-9 | TGTGCCAGCAGCTTGAAGGAAGCTTTCTTT | CASSLKEAFF
TRBD1 | - | TRBJ2-5 | TRBV24-1 | TGTGCCACCAGTGATTTAGGGACAGGGGAAGAGACCCAGTACTTC | CATSDLGTGEETQYF
- | - | TRBJ2-3 | TRBV19 | TGTGCCAGTAGTATAATGGGGGACACAGATACGCAGTATTTT | CASSIMGDTDTQYF
- | - | TRBJ2-1 | TRBV20-1 | TGCAGTGCTAGTTCGGGGGAGATCGGAAACAATGAGCAGTTCTTC | CSASSGEIGNNEQFF
- | - | TRBJ2-1 | TRBV7-8 | TGTGCCAGCAGCTTGAGTCATGGGGAGGGGGACAATGAGCAGTTCTTC | CASSLSHGEGDNEQFF
TRBD1 | - | TRBJ1-2 | TRBV4-2 | TGTGCCAGCAGCCCCGACAGGGGTGTCGGAGGCTACACCTTC | CASSPDRGVGGYTF
- | few | TRBJ2-3 | TRBV12-3/TRBV12-4 | TGTGCCAGCAAACTAGTTGCAGATACGCAGTATTTT | CASKLVADTQYF
TRBD1 | few | TRBJ2-7 | TRBV5-1 | TGCGCCAGCAGCACTGGGGATTGGGACAGCCACTACGAGCAGTACTTC | CASSTGDWDSHYEQYF
- | - | TRBJ2-3 | TRBV15 | TGTGCCACCAGCAGAGAGCGGGGCACAGATATGCAGTATTTT | CATSRERGTDMQYF
- | few | TRBJ1-1 | TRBV20-1 | TGCAGTGCTAGAGATTGGTCCCAGCCCCCGAACACTGAAGCTTTCTTT | CSARDWSQPPNTEAFF